Presented here are 17 T cell receptor beta chains from one specimen sequenced in a study of OX40 agonist ivuxolimab in advanced cancers. Assay: immunoSEQ multiplex PCR; the TCRdb copy retains only in-frame clones and omits some. The top ten hold around 0.53% of the sample, which has 65,000 to 85,000 clones, approximately 88% seen once. The specimen was CD4+ or CD8+ T cells sorted from blood, collected in a trial of the OX40 agonist ivuxolimab. These receptors all stem from an adult with an advanced solid tumor such as melanoma, head and neck, liver or kidney cancer.

The rearrangement uses TRBV11-1 and TRBJ2-3; the match to TRBD2 covers 9 bases. CDR3 length: 16 amino acids. The germline gives CDR1 SGHAT, CDR2 FQDESV (reference sequence). Germline trimming cut 5 bases from V and 1 base from J; bases unmatched to any gene: 7. The CDR3 reads CASSLRLAEGTDTQYF. The CDR3 DNA reads TGTGCCAGCAGCCTTCGACTAGCGGAAGGCACAGATACGCAGTATTTT.

The genes are TRBV5-4 and TRBJ1-1; D perhaps matches TRBD1 (5 bases). Germline CDR1 and CDR2: SGHNT and YYREEE (reference sequence). This CDR3 is built from 15 residues. V was pared by 3 bases and J by 0 bases, with 12 bases between. CDR3 bases: TGTGCCAGCAGCTCCGGGACGGACATGAACACTGAAGCTTTCTTT. It is translated as CASSSGTDMNTEAFF.

The V and J genes are TRBV28 and TRBJ2-2, with 7 bases that match TRBD2. Trimming took 8 bases from V and 7 from J; bases not matched to a gene: 7. The germline gives CDR1 MDHEN, CDR2 SYDVKM. This CDR3 is built from 13 residues. CDR3 in amino acids: CASEWGGGGELFF. The CDR3 DNA follows: TGTGCCAGCGAATGGGGGGGAGGCGGGGAGCTGTTTTTT.

The chain employs TRBV10-2 and TRBJ2-1; D gene unclear. In germline, CDR1 is WSHSY, CDR2 SAAADI. Between the trimmed V and J ends, which lost 3 bases and 6 bases, there was a span of 18 bases. The length of the CDR3 is 16 residues. The chain's CDR3 is CASSDSPGRMSNEQFF. The CDR3 DNA is TGCGCCAGCAGTGACTCCCCCGGGCGGATGTCCAATGAGCAGTTCTTC.

V is TRBV6-5 and J is TRBJ2-7, with 7 bases matching TRBD2. Looked up from germline, CDR1 is MNHEY and CDR2 is SVGAGI. CDR3 length: 14 residues. The ends lost 6 bases at V and 7 bases at J; junction bases unmatched: 12. This CDR3 is CASSKPGLLTEQYF. DNA of the CDR3: TGTGCCAGCAGCAAACCGGGACTACTCACGGAGCAGTACTTC.

The rearrangement links TRBV10-3 to TRBJ1-4, with TRBD1 as a possible D gene (5 bases). This CDR3 region has 14 residues. Germline V CDR1 and CDR2: ENHRY, SYGVKD. V shed 3 bases and J shed 5 bases, with 10 bases lying between them. In nucleotides, the CDR3 is TGTGCCATCAGTGACCGGACACTCAATGAAAAACTGTTTTTT. It encodes CAISDRTLNEKLFF.

V is TRBV20-1 and J is TRBJ2-1; either TRBD1 or TRBD2 may supply D (6 bases each). The V gene lost 6 bases and the J gene lost 10 bases, with 13 bases spanning the gap. The CDR3 covers 11 residues. Looked up from germline, CDR1 is DFQATT and CDR2 is SNEGSKA (reference sequence). DNA of the CDR3: TGCAGTGCCCCACAGGGAGGAGAGCAGTTCTTC. Its protein product is CSAPQGGEQFF.

Note on this clone: Other DNA sequences from this sample encode an identical CDR3 as well. The V and J genes are TRBV5-1 and TRBJ1-2, with D perhaps TRBD1 (6 bases). This CDR3 has 12 amino acids. V shed 0 bases and J shed 8 bases, with 8 bases lying between them. Germline assignment: CDR1 SGHRS and CDR2 YFSETQ. The CDR3 loop is CASSLAGDGYTF. As DNA, the CDR3 is TGCGCCAGCAGCTTGGCAGGGGACGGCTACACCTTC.

The chain is built from TRBV25-1 and TRBJ1-2; D is perhaps TRBD1 (6 bases). Germline lookup yields CDR1 MGHDK and CDR2 SYGVNS. V lost 4 bases to trimming and J lost 6 bases, with 15 bases between them. CDR3 length equals 14 residues. The CDR3 region has the DNA TGTGCCAGCAGTGTCCCCGGGACAAAGAATGGCTACACCTTC. It translates to CASSVPGTKNGYTF.

The rearrangement joins TRBV5-1 to TRBJ2-3; 14 bases map to TRBD2. The CDR3 extends over 17 amino acids. Germline V gene sequence: CDR1 SGHRS, CDR2 YFSETQ. After removal of 2 bases from V and 3 bases from J, the junction contained 5 bases not matched to a gene. The CDR3 spells CASSFGLAGGYTDTQYF. The CDR3 coding sequence is TGCGCCAGCAGCTTTGGACTAGCGGGGGGCTATACAGATACGCAGTATTTT.

About this clone: Here the CDR3 omits its conserved ending phenylalanine or tryptophan, so a read error is the likely source. It is unclear where the CDR3 begins or ends on the DNA, so no DNA is shown, and the CDR3 is as TCRdb lists it. This rearrangement joins TRBV18 to TRBJ1-1. Germline lookup yields CDR1 KGHSH and CDR2 LQKENI. The CDR3 region is 11 residues in length, termini included. CDR3 sequence reads: CASSSAGLESV.

CDR3 sequence (DNA): TGCGCCAGCCGGGACAGGGACCTTTATAGCAATCAGCCCCAGCATTTT. The encoded protein is CASRDRDLYSNQPQHF. The chain joins TRBV4-1 to TRBJ1-5, with 9 nucleotides matching TRBD1. The CDR3 is 16 residues long. The germline CDR1 and CDR2 sequences are MGHRA and YSYEKL. V trimming: 8 bases; J trimming: 0 bases; junction bases outside the gene matches: 8.

This clone turned up a few times. The chain is built from TRBV5-1 and TRBJ2-3; the D gene could be TRBD1 or TRBD2 (5 bases each). The CDR3 extends over 16 amino acids. Germline-derived CDR1 and CDR2 are SGHRS and YFSETQ. Trimming stripped 0 bases from V and 6 bases from J, with 17 bases between. The CDR3 nucleotides read TGCGCCAGCAGCTTGGACCCGACAGCCCGGAGGGATACGCAGTATTTT. It encodes CASSLDPTARRDTQYF.

This rearrangement joins TRBV12-2 to TRBJ1-2. TRBV12-2 represents a pseudogene. This CDR3 has 14 residues. The CDR3 sequence is CASRLGVLGYGYTF. The CDR3 coding sequence is TGTGCAAGTCGCTTAGGAGTATTAGGCTATGGCTACACCTTC.

The gene calls are TRBV5-1 and TRBJ1-2; 7 nucleotides line up with TRBD1. V lost 0 bases, J lost 6 bases, and 8 bases stayed unmatched. The germline gives CDR1 SGHRS, CDR2 YFSETQ. There are 15 residues in the CDR3. Here the CDR3 reads CASSLGPSTGNGYTF. Written as DNA, the CDR3 is TGCGCCAGCAGCTTGGGCCCCTCGACAGGGAATGGCTACACCTTC.

The CDR3 sequence: CASSSVSGANVLTF. DNA of the CDR3: TGTGCCAGCAGTTCCGTCTCTGGGGCCAACGTCCTGACTTTC. V gene TRBV6-6 combines with J gene TRBJ2-6; D is undetermined. V lost 4 bases and J 0 bases, leaving 4 bases between the germline ends. The CDR3 loop spans 14 amino acids. The germline V gene encodes CDR1 MNHNY and CDR2 SVGAGI (reference sequence).

Sample share makes this clone medium-sized. The rearrangement joins TRBV2 to TRBJ2-3, with 13 bases lining up with TRBD2. Germline V gene lookup returns CDR1 SNHLY and CDR2 FYNNEI. The CDR3 covers 16 residues. Trimming removed 6 bases from V and 1 base from J; junction bases left unmatched: 4. Here the CDR3 reads CASRRGTSGGTDTQYF. DNA of the CDR3: TGTGCCAGCAGGAGGGGGACTAGCGGGGGCACAGATACGCAGTATTTT.